This entry lists 26 T cell receptor beta chains sequenced from one sample in a study of blood T cell repertoires in COVID-19. Data came from immunoSEQ multiplex PCR; TCRdb stores just in-frame clones and leaves some out. The sample comprises approximately 77,000 clones, more than 80% of which are singletons, and roughly 4.8% rests with the top ten. The sequencing sample was made of peripheral blood. The receptor set was obtained from a woman in her 70s with acute or convalescent COVID-19.

This clone appeared a few times. V gene TRBV7-9 combines with J gene TRBJ1-1, with D perhaps TRBD1 (6 bases). Germline V gene data show CDR1 as SEHNR and CDR2 as FQNEAQ (reference sequence). Trimming left V 3 bases short and J 5 bases short, with 28 bases between. This CDR3 has 19 amino acids. CDR3 sequence reads: CASSFPVAGIKYRGTEAFF. In DNA form, the CDR3 reads TGTGCCAGCAGCTTCCCAGTGGCAGGTATAAAATATAGGGGGACTGAAGCTTTCTTT.

The chain uses TRBV4-2 and TRBJ2-3; D may be TRBD1 (6 bases). The length of the CDR3 is 16 residues. Germline assignment: CDR1 LGHNA and CDR2 YNFKEQ. The germline V and J ends were trimmed by 1 base and 0 bases, with 11 bases remaining between them. The CDR3 DNA follows: TGTGCCAGCAGCCAAGCAACAGGGTGGAGCACAGATACGCAGTATTTT. Its translation: CASSQATGWSTDTQYF.

The CDR3 nucleotides read TGTGCCAGCAGTGAGCGGTATAAGAACTCTGGGGCCAACGTCCTGACTTTC. Its protein is CASSERYKNSGANVLTF. The chain combines TRBV6-1 with TRBJ2-6; D uncertain. Looked up from germline, CDR1 is MNHNS and CDR2 is SASEGT. V was shortened by 3 bases and J by 0 bases, with 12 bases between the two germline ends. This CDR3 spans 17 amino acids.

The chain uses TRBV19 and TRBJ1-1; 10 bases align to TRBD1. This CDR3 has 14 residues. Germline CDR1 and CDR2: LNHDA and SQIVND (reference sequence). V shed 7 bases, J shed 3 bases, and the junction held 5 bases outside the gene matches. CDR3 coding DNA: TGTGCCAGTAATCCGACAGGGGGCTACACTGAAGCTTTCTTT. Residues: CASNPTGGYTEAFF.

This clone was recorded only once. The rearrangement joins TRBV18 to TRBJ1-2; a possible D gene is TRBD1 (6 bases). V was clipped by 3 bases and J by 8 bases, with 13 bases between them. Germline V gene data show CDR1 as KGHSH and CDR2 as LQKENI. The CDR3 extends over 13 amino acids. The CDR3 DNA sequence: TGTGCCAGCTCACCCGGGGAGGGGGAAGGCTACACCTTC. This codes for CASSPGEGEGYTF.

The chain employs TRBV2 and TRBJ1-2; 12 bases are shared with TRBD1. There are 16 residues in the CDR3. Germline V gives CDR1 SNHLY, CDR2 FYNNEI. The V and J ends lost 7 bases and 3 bases, in that order; junction bases with no gene match: 9. CDR3 bases: TGTGCCAGCACTTCACCGGGACAGGGGGCATACTATGGCTACACCTTC. Translating gives CASTSPGQGAYYGYTF.

This chain joins TRBV7-2 and TRBJ1-3; D perhaps matches TRBD1 (6 bases). Germline V gene data show CDR1 as SGHTA and CDR2 as FQGNSA. The CDR3 runs 17 residues. V was pared by 4 bases and J by 0 bases, with 16 bases between. CDR3: CASSSLPWTVSGNTIYF. The CDR3 DNA reads as TGTGCCAGCAGCTCCCTCCCCTGGACAGTCTCTGGAAACACCATATATTTT.

The rearrangement links TRBV18 to TRBJ1-1; maybe TRBD1 (6 bases). The CDR3 has 16 amino acids. V lost 2 bases and J 0 bases, leaving 13 bases between the germline ends. CDR1 and CDR2 from the germline V gene are KGHSH and LQKENI. The CDR3 loop is CASSPAFRGMNTEAFF. CDR3 nucleotide sequence: TGTGCCAGCTCACCAGCCTTCAGGGGTATGAACACTGAAGCTTTCTTT. Combining the CDR3 with reference TRBV18 and TRBJ1-1 gives the whole variable domain NAGVMQNPRHLVRRRGQEARLRCSPMKGHSHVYWYRQLPEEGLKFMVYLQKENIIDESGMPKERFSAEFPKEGPSILRIQQVVRGDSAAYFCASSPAFRGMNTEAFFGQGTRLTVV.

This clone showed up just a few times. CDR3 region: CASSLDGGITEAFF. The CDR3 nucleotides are TGTGCCAGCAGCTTAGACGGGGGGATCACTGAAGCTTTCTTT. The V call is TRBV21-1, the J call TRBJ1-1. TRBV21-1 represents a pseudogene. The CDR3 extends over 14 amino acids.

This chain links TRBV10-3 with TRBJ2-7, with D perhaps TRBD1 (7 bases). The germline CDR1 and CDR2 sequences are ENHRY and SYGVKD. Trimming took 6 bases from V and 2 from J, leaving 20 bases between them. The CDR3 extends over 16 amino acids. The CDR3: CAISGGGQEVAYEQYF. The CDR3 DNA sequence: TGTGCCATCAGCGGGGGCGGACAGGAGGTTGCCTACGAGCAGTACTTC.

The CDR3 coding sequence is TGTGCCATCAGTGAAAAGGGGGCGAACACTGAAGCTTTCTTT. It yields the protein CAISEKGANTEAFF. This chain links TRBV10-3 with TRBJ1-1, with 7 bases lining up with TRBD1. J was trimmed by 1 base and V by 3 bases; bases with no gene match: 2. The CDR3 sequence is 14 residues long. Germline V gene lookup returns CDR1 ENHRY and CDR2 SYGVKD.

The gene calls are TRBV3-1 (or the pseudogene TRBV3-2) and TRBJ1-6, with D perhaps matching TRBD1 (5 bases). From germline, CDR1 is LGHDT and CDR2 YNNKEL (reference sequence). The CDR3 extends over 14 amino acids. V lost 4 bases, J lost 5 bases, and 9 bases lay in between. CDR3 amino acids: CASSLGTNNSPLHF. The DNA for the CDR3 is TGTGCCAGCAGCCTCGGGACTAATAATTCACCCCTCCACTTT.

The chain has TRBV24-1 and TRBJ2-2; 11 bases align to TRBD1. Germline assignment: CDR1 KGHDR and CDR2 SFDVKD. Germline trimming cut 7 bases from V and 4 bases from J; bases unmatched to any gene: 10. This CDR3 has 17 amino acids. The CDR3 loop is CATSSGQGARFTGELFF. The CDR3 DNA sequence: TGTGCCACCAGCTCCGGACAGGGGGCGCGTTTCACCGGGGAGCTGTTTTTT.

V usage is TRBV7-3 and J usage is TRBJ1-2, with D possibly being TRBD1 (5 bases). The ends were cut back, 2 bases at V and 8 bases at J, with 15 bases in the middle. This CDR3 comprises 14 residues. Germline V gene sequence: CDR1 SGHTA, CDR2 FQGTGA. The CDR3 nucleotides read TGTGCCAGCAGCTTAGAAGGGCAGGGTGCGGGCTACACCTTC. Amino acids: CASSLEGQGAGYTF.

This sequence joins TRBV11-2 and TRBJ2-3; no reliable D call. Germline CDR1 and CDR2: SGHAT and FQNNGV. V lost 1 base and J lost 0, with 11 bases in between. The CDR3 length is 16 residues. CDR3 nucleotide sequence: TGTGCCAGCAGCTTAGCCGTACACCTGAGCACAGATACGCAGTATTTT. Translation gives CASSLAVHLSTDTQYF.

V and J are TRBV11-2 and TRBJ1-5; no reliable D call. The V gene's germline CDR1 is SGHAT and CDR2 FQNNGV. This CDR3 is 15 amino acids long. V was pared by 0 bases and J by 3 bases, with 9 bases between. The CDR3 DNA sequence: TGTGCCAGCAGCTTAGATTTGAGCGACAATCAGCCCCAGCATTTT. Translating it yields CASSLDLSDNQPQHF.

The chain joins TRBV27 to TRBJ1-1, with 7 bases matching TRBD1. The CDR3 contains 17 residues. Germline CDR1 and CDR2: MNHEY and SMNVEV (reference sequence). V shed 5 bases, J shed 1 base, and the junction held 13 bases outside the gene matches. CDR3 DNA sequence: TGTGCCAGCAGTCTTACGCCGGTGTACAGGGGGAACACTGAAGCTTTCTTT. It specifies CASSLTPVYRGNTEAFF.

The gene calls are TRBV4-1 and TRBJ2-3; 15 nucleotides agree with TRBD2. The CDR3 has 17 residues. The germline CDR1 and CDR2 sequences are MGHRA and YSYEKL. The trim removed 3 bases at V and 5 bases at J, leaving 6 bases unmatched. The CDR3 is CASSHPGTSGGIDTQYF. The DNA of the CDR3 is TGCGCCAGCAGCCACCCCGGGACTAGCGGGGGGATAGATACGCAGTATTTT.

The chain joins TRBV5-1 to TRBJ2-7; the match to TRBD1 covers 7 bases. The junction had 12 bases not matched to a gene; V was cut back by 4 bases and J by 2 bases. Germline CDR1 and CDR2: SGHRS and YFSETQ. This CDR3 is 16 amino acids long. CDR3 loop: CASSNRDSHSTYEQYF. The CDR3 coding sequence is TGCGCCAGCAGCAACCGGGACAGTCATTCAACCTACGAGCAGTACTTC.

V gene TRBV2 combines with J gene TRBJ1-2; TRBD1 aligns across 9 bases. Germline CDR1 reads SNHLY; CDR2 reads FYNNEI. J gave up 6 bases and V 0 bases, and 11 bases lay outside the gene matches. The CDR3 is 17 amino acids. The CDR3 nucleotides are TGTGCCAGCAGTGAAGCGCTTTCCGGGGGACAGGGAAATGGCTACACCTTC. Its translation: CASSEALSGGQGNGYTF.

Regarding this clone: The sample has other DNA sequences that encode this CDR3 too. The DNA for the CDR3 is TGTGCCTCGGGGGACAGTATGAACACTGAAGCTTTCTTT. This translates into CASGDSMNTEAFF. The chain is built from TRBV11-3 and TRBJ1-1; the match to TRBD1 covers 7 bases. Germline V gene data show CDR1 as SGHNT and CDR2 as YENEEA. Trimming at V came to 11 bases and at J to 0 bases, leaving 6 bases not matched to a gene. This CDR3 spans 13 amino acids.

The CDR3 DNA reads as TGTGCCGGGGCGTCCTACAATGAGCAGTTCTTC. This translates into CAGASYNEQFF. The V gene is TRBV7-2, the J gene TRBJ2-1; tentative D call: TRBD1 (5 bases). This CDR3 region has 11 residues. V was shortened by 11 bases and J by 1 base, with 6 bases between the two germline ends. The germline gives CDR1 SGHTA, CDR2 FQGNSA.

V and J are TRBV7-6 and TRBJ1-5; a weak D match, TRBD1 (6 bases). This CDR3 is built from 12 residues. The V end lost 4 bases, the J end lost 6 bases, and 7 bases lay between the germline ends. Per germline, CDR1 SGHVS and CDR2 FNYEAQ. The CDR3 nucleotides read TGTGCCAGCAGCTCACAGGGTCAGCCCCAGCATTTT. Residues: CASSSQGQPQHF.

This clone was counted between two and nine times. V is TRBV4-1 and J is TRBJ1-5, with 11 nucleotides matching TRBD1. Germline CDR1 reads MGHRA; CDR2 reads YSYEKL. The CDR3 has 15 amino acids. V lost 4 bases to trimming and J lost 4 bases; unmatched junction nucleotides: 3. The CDR3 region is CASSLRDRGNQPQHF. The CDR3, as DNA: TGCGCCAGCAGCCTACGGGACAGGGGGAATCAGCCCCAGCATTTT.

This clone has just a few counts. The chain combines TRBV2 with TRBJ1-6, with unresolved D. The CDR3 length is 15 residues. V lost 3 bases and J lost 3, with 9 bases in between. Germline assignment: CDR1 SNHLY and CDR2 FYNNEI. This CDR3 is CASSDFSSYNSPLHF. Here the CDR3 DNA reads TGTGCCAGCAGTGATTTCTCGAGCTATAATTCACCCCTCCACTTT.

CDR3 protein: CASGLAPYEQYF. The CDR3 bases are TGTGCCAGCGGCTTAGCCCCCTACGAGCAGTACTTC. V and J are TRBV2 and TRBJ2-7; D uncertain. This CDR3 is 12 amino acids long. The V and J ends lost 8 bases and 2 bases respectively, with 10 bases between them. Germline CDR1 reads SNHLY; CDR2 reads FYNNEI. The variable domain in full, with the rest retrieved from reference TRBV2 and TRBJ2-7, is EPEVTQTPSHQVTQMGQEVILRCVPISNHLYFYWYRQILGQKVEFLVSFYNNEISEKSEIFDDQFSVERPDGSNFTLKIRSTKLEDSAMYFCASGLAPYEQYFGPGTRLTVT.